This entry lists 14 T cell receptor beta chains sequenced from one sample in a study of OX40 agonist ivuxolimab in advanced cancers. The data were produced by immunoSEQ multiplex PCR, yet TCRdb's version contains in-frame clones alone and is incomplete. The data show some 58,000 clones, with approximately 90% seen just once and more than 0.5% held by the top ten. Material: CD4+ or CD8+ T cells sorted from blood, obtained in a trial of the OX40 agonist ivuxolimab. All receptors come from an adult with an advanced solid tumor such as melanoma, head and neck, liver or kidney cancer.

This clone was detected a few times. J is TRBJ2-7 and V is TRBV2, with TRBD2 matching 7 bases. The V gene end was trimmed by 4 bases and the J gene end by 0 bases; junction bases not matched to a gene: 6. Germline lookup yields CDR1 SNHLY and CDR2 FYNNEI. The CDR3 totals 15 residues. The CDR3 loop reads CASSGRRGISYEQYF. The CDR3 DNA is TGTGCCAGCAGTGGAAGGCGGGGGATCTCCTACGAGCAGTACTTC.

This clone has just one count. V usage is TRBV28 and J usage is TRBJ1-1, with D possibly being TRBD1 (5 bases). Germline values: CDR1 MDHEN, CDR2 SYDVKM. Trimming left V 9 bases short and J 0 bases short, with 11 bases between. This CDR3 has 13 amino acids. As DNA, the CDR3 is TGTGCCAGTGACAGAGACATGAACACTGAAGCTTTCTTT. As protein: CASDRDMNTEAFF.

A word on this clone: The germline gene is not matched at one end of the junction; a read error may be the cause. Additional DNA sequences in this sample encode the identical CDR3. CDR3 loop: CASSQPGLATGELFF. The CDR3, as DNA: TGTGCCAGCAGTCAACCGGGACTAGCTACCGGGGAACTGTTTTTT. V and J are TRBV28 and TRBJ2-2, with 9 bases identical to TRBD2. CDR1 is MDHEN and CDR2 is SYDVKM in the germline V gene. The CDR3 length is 15 residues.

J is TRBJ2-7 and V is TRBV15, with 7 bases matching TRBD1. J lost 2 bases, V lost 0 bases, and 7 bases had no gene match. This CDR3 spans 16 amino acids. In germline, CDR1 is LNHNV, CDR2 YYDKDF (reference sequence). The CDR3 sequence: CATSRDLVQGAYEQYF. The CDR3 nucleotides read TGTGCCACCAGCAGAGATCTTGTGCAGGGGGCCTACGAGCAGTACTTC.

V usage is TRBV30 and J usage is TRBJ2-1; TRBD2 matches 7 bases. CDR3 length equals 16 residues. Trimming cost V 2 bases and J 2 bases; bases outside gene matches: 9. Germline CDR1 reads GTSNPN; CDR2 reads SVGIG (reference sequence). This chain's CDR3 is CAWSPLASGPYNEQFF. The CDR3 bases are TGTGCCTGGAGTCCCTTGGCTAGCGGTCCCTACAATGAGCAGTTCTTC. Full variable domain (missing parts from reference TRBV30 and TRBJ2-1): SQTIHQWPATLVQPVGSPLSLECTVEGTSNPNLYWYRQAAGRGLQLLFYSVGIGQISSEVPQNLSASRPQDRQFILSSKKLLLSDSGFYLCAWSPLASGPYNEQFFGPGTRLTVL.

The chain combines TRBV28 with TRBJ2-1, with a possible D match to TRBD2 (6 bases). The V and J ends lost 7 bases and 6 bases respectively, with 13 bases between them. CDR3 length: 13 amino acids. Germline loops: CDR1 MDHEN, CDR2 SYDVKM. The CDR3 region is CASTAGMFNEQFF. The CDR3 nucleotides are TGTGCCAGCACTGCGGGAATGTTCAATGAGCAGTTCTTC.

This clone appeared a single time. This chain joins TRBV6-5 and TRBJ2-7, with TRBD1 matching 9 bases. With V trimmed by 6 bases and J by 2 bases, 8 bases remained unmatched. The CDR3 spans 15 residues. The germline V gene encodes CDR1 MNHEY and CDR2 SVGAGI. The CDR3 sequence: CASRTRGTGTYEQYF. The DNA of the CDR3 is TGTGCCAGCAGAACTCGAGGGACAGGGACCTACGAGCAGTACTTC.

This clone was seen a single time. The CDR3 here is CASSLAYEQYF. DNA for the CDR3: TGTGCCAGCAGTTTGGCCTACGAGCAGTACTTC. V is TRBV2 and J is TRBJ2-7, with no clear D. Germline assignment: CDR1 SNHLY and CDR2 FYNNEI. The CDR3 runs to 11 residues. The V end lost 5 bases, the J end lost 2 bases, and 4 bases lay between the germline ends.

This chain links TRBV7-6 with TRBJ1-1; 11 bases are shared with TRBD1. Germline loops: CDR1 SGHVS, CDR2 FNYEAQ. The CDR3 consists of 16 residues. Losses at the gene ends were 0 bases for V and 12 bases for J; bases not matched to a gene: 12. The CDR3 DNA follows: TGTGCCAGCAGCTTAGCTAACGAAAGGACAGGGGGCCCTACTTTCTTT. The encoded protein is CASSLANERTGGPTFF.

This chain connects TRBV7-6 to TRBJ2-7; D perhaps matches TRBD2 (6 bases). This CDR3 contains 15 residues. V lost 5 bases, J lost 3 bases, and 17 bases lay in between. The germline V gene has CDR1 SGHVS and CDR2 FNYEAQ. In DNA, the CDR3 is TGTGCCAGCAGCGTTAGCGCGGGGCCGGGCTACGAGCAGTACTTC. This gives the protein CASSVSAGPGYEQYF.

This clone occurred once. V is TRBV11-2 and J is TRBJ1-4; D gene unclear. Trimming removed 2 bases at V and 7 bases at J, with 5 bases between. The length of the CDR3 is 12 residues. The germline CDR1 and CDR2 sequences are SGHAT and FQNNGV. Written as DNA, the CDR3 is TGTGCCAGCAGCTTAAGTTTTGAAAAACTGTTTTTT. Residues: CASSLSFEKLFF.

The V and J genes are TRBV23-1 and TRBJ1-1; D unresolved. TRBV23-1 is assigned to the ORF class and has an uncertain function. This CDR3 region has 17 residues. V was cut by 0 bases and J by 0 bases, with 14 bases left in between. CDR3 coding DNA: TGCGCCAGCAGTCAATCGGCCCCACGGACGTTGAACACTGAAGCTTTCTTT. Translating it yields CASSQSAPRTLNTEAFF.

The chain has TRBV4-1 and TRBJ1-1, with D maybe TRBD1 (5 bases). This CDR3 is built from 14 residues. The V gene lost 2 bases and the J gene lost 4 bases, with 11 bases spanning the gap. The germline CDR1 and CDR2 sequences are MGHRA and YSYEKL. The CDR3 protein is CASSQQGGFTEAFF. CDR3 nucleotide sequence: TGCGCCAGCAGCCAACAGGGTGGGTTCACTGAAGCTTTCTTT.

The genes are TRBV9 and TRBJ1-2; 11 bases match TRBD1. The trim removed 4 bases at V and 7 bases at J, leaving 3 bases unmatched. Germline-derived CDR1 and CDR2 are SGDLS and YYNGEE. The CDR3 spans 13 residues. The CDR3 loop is CASSRTGGGGYTF. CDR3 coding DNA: TGTGCCAGCAGCCGGACAGGGGGCGGTGGCTACACCTTC.